Given below is one TCR beta chain in context. The data were produced by immunoSEQ multiplex PCR, yet TCRdb's version contains in-frame clones alone and is incomplete. Among approximately 300,000 clones listed, 85% to 90% were seen once. CDR3 length: 14 amino acids. Trimming left V 5 bases short and J 4 bases short, with 14 bases between. Germline lookup yields CDR1 MNHEY and CDR2 SVGAGI. These data come from a study of blood T cell repertoires in COVID-19. Study as a whole: Sources were T cells, B-cell-depleted T cells, or PBMCs; the material itself was cDNA or gDNA.

The source is a man between 40 and 49 years old with acute or convalescent COVID-19. J is TRBJ1-2 and V is TRBV6-5, with D uncertain. The sample consisted of peripheral blood. The CDR3 spells CASSHRGSLYGYTF. CDR3 DNA: TGTGCCAGCAGTCATAGAGGGAGCCTCTATGGCTACACCTTC.